This T cell receptor beta chain was identified during a study of regulatory T cells in long-lasting Graves disease. The time point was: newly diagnosed GD, antithyroid drugs for less than 3 months. The TCR library was prepared using RNA isolated from PBMCs. Criteria from the American Thyroid Association guidelines were applied to diagnose Graves' disease. This clonotype has a count of ten or more. Researchers made TCR beta libraries by using iRepertoire HTBI primers and running Arm-PCR on CDR3 regions. From the multiplex PCR reads, TCRdb called clonotypes with MiXCR, one entry per CDR3 protein. The sample records some 460,000 distinct CDR3 sequences, 15% to 20% being singletons. The sample was also reused in another study, on T cells in Graves' hyperthyroidism and ophthalmopathy. That investigation notes: Hyperthyroidism patients were newly diagnosed, had disease duration under 2 months, and were aged 18 to 65 years.

This TCR came from a man between 40 and 49 years old with Graves disease. The material was peripheral blood mononuclear cells (PBMCs), obtained at new diagnosis, from a patient treated with antithyroid drugs.

The CDR3 loop is CASSYRDISTDTQYF. CDR3 bases: TGTGCCAGCAGCTACCGGGACATAAGCACAGATACGCAGTATTTT. The genes are TRBV12-3 or TRBV12-4 and TRBJ2-3; perhaps TRBD1 as D (6 bases). V was shortened by 6 bases and J by 0 bases, with 13 bases between the two germline ends. The CDR3 covers 15 residues.